The source of this TCR beta chain is a study of Ad26.COV2.S vaccination and SARS-CoV-2 variants. The sample's treatment: 15 to 20 received Ad26.COV2.S at low or high dose, single or two shots; about 5 received placebo; per-sample allocation not given. The study sampled participants on day 63 after the first vaccine or placebo injection. V lost 8 bases and J 4 bases, leaving 12 bases between the germline ends. This CDR3 spans 12 amino acids. CDR1 and CDR2 (germline): SGHNT, YENEEA. Clones were sequenced by immunoSEQ multiplex PCR, and TCRdb holds only the in-frame ones, with some missing. The data contain roughly 410,000 clones, about four fifths of them singletons.

The TCR was taken from a person between 18 and 65 years old who received the Ad26.COV2.S COVID-19 vaccine or a placebo. Sequences were derived from peripheral blood, sampled in a trial of Ad26.COV2.S vaccine versus placebo. V gene TRBV11-3 combines with J gene TRBJ2-7, with D maybe TRBD2 (6 bases). The CDR3: CASRGTGYEQYF. The CDR3 nucleotides read TGTGCCAGCCGGGGGACGGGTTACGAGCAGTACTTC.